These 30 T cell receptor beta chains came from one sample sequenced in a study of beta chain features in type 1 diabetes. Every isolated RNA sample was fully reverse transcribed, so sequencing captured expressed TCRB transcripts. Clones were sequenced by immunoSEQ multiplex PCR, and TCRdb holds only the in-frame ones, with some missing. The data contain under 450,000 clones, over 13% of them seen just once; the ten biggest clones take up around 0.02%. Sample: naive CD4+ T cells from blood. The receptor set was obtained from a woman aged 18-35 years in good health.

The CDR3 here is CASSVGLAGEPLYEQYF. The CDR3 DNA reads as TGTGCCAGCAGCGTAGGGCTAGCGGGAGAACCTCTTTACGAGCAGTACTTC. V and J are TRBV9 and TRBJ2-7, with 10 bases identical to TRBD2. V trimming: 0 bases; J trimming: 4 bases; junction bases outside the gene matches: 10. The CDR3 is made up of 17 amino acids. Looked up from germline, CDR1 is SGDLS and CDR2 is YYNGEE.

This clone came up a few times. Other DNA sequences from this sample encode an identical CDR3 as well. The V gene is TRBV7-2, the J gene TRBJ2-7; possibly TRBD2 for D (6 bases). Germline V gene lookup returns CDR1 SGHTA and CDR2 FQGNSA. The CDR3 loop spans 15 amino acids. With 1 base removed from V and 7 bases from J, the gap between germline ends came to 17 bases. CDR3 sequence reads: CASSLGAGRTGEQYF. DNA for the CDR3: TGTGCCAGCAGCTTAGGGGCGGGACGCACGGGGGAGCAGTACTTC.

This clone came up a few times. The chain employs TRBV14 and TRBJ2-7; D is perhaps TRBD2 (5 bases). The CDR3 is made up of 17 amino acids. Trimming pared 4 bases from V and 0 bases from J, leaving 19 bases between. Looked up from germline, CDR1 is SGHDN and CDR2 is FVKESK. CDR3 nucleotide sequence: TGTGCCAGCAGCCGCCTGACCCGGGATCTTCGCTCCTACGAGCAGTACTTC. Its translation is CASSRLTRDLRSYEQYF.

This clone occurred a few times. This chain connects TRBV9 to TRBJ2-3; TRBD1 matches 7 bases. V was clipped by 0 bases and J by 1 base; unmatched bases: 2. The CDR3 is made up of 15 amino acids. CDR1 is SGDLS and CDR2 is YYNGEE in the germline V gene. The CDR3 region is CASSVGQGGTDTQYF. CDR3 in DNA: TGTGCCAGCAGCGTAGGACAGGGAGGCACAGATACGCAGTATTTT.

The chain couples TRBV30 to TRBJ2-3; 7 nucleotides agree with TRBD2. V shed 1 base and J 2 bases; nucleotides not matched to a gene: 3. The CDR3 extends over 14 amino acids. Germline CDR1 and CDR2: GTSNPN and SVGIG (reference sequence). CDR3 in amino acids: CAWSGLAATDTQYF. CDR3 nucleotides: TGTGCCTGGAGTGGGCTAGCGGCCACAGATACGCAGTATTTT.

The sample holds a few counts of this clone. The genes are TRBV6-5 and TRBJ2-1; a possible D gene is TRBD2 (5 bases). V lost 4 bases, J lost 6 bases, and 19 bases lay in between. Germline assignment: CDR1 MNHEY and CDR2 SVGAGI. This CDR3 is built from 16 residues. CDR3 in DNA: TGTGCCAGCAGTTCCCAAGCCGGACTGGAGATCAATGAGCAGTTCTTC. It codes for CASSSQAGLEINEQFF.

This clone was detected only a few times. The rearrangement links TRBV29-1 to TRBJ2-3; TRBD2 aligns across 11 bases. Germline values: CDR1 SQVTM, CDR2 ANQGSEA. V shed 4 bases and J 6 bases; nucleotides not matched to a gene: 3. This CDR3 is built from 13 residues. The CDR3 region is CSVVLAGGDTQYF. CDR3 nucleotide sequence: TGCAGCGTTGTTTTAGCGGGAGGGGATACGCAGTATTTT.

The chain employs TRBV15 and TRBJ1-4; D is ambiguous. CDR3 length equals 14 residues. Per the germline V gene, CDR1 is LNHNV and CDR2 is YYDKDF (reference sequence). V lost 0 bases to trimming and J lost 8 bases, with 10 bases between them. This chain's CDR3 is CATSRDRGSEKLFF. The CDR3 DNA reads TGTGCCACCAGCAGAGATAGAGGGTCCGAAAAACTGTTTTTT.

This clone was seen a handful of times. This sequence joins TRBV30 and TRBJ2-7; weak D call: TRBD1 (6 bases). Germline V gene lookup returns CDR1 GTSNPN and CDR2 SVGIG (reference sequence). The CDR3 is 13 amino acids. The germline V and J ends were trimmed by 2 bases and 4 bases, with 12 bases remaining between them. The CDR3 DNA reads TGTGCCTGGAGTAGGGGGAGCTGGTACGAGCAGTACTTC. It codes for CAWSRGSWYEQYF.

The chain joins TRBV5-1 to TRBJ2-1; the D is unclear. This CDR3 region has 13 residues. The germline V gene has CDR1 SGHRS and CDR2 YFSETQ. Trimming took off 1 base at V and 10 bases at J, with 12 bases between the two ends. This CDR3 is CASSLPTRNEQFF. CDR3 DNA sequence: TGCGCCAGCAGCTTGCCGACGCGGAACGAGCAGTTCTTC.

The rearrangement links TRBV7-9 to TRBJ1-1; TRBD1 matches at 8 bases. In germline, CDR1 is SEHNR, CDR2 FQNEAQ (reference sequence). The CDR3 is 14 residues long. The V gene end was trimmed by 7 bases and the J gene end by 0 bases; junction bases not matched to a gene: 4. CDR3 residues: CASTLDRVNTEAFF. The CDR3 bases are TGTGCCAGCACCCTGGACAGGGTGAACACTGAAGCTTTCTTT. The full variable domain, in which reference TRBV7-9 and TRBJ1-1 provide the parts outside the CDR3, is DTGVSQNPRHKITKRGQNVTFRCDPISEHNRLYWYRQTLGQGPEFLTYFQNEAQLEKSRLLSDRFSAERPKGSFSTLEIQRTEQGDSAMYLCASTLDRVNTEAFFGQGTRLTVV.

CDR3 loop: CASSISGRGIETQYF. The CDR3 nucleotides are TGTGCCAGCAGCATTAGCGGGAGGGGAATCGAGACCCAGTACTTC. The chain couples TRBV7-2 to TRBJ2-5; 11 nucleotides agree with TRBD2. V dropped 5 bases and J dropped 5; count of bases not matched to a gene: 7. Germline loops: CDR1 SGHTA, CDR2 FQGNSA. This CDR3 has 15 amino acids. Full variable domain (outside the CDR3, taken from reference TRBV7-2 and TRBJ2-5): GAGVSQSPSNKVTEKGKDVELRCDPISGHTALYWYRQSLGQGLEFLIYFQGNSAPDKSGLPSDRFSAERTGGSVSTLTIQRTQQEDSAVYLCASSISGRGIETQYFGPGTRLLVL.

This clone was observed a single time. V gene TRBV4-1 combines with J gene TRBJ1-5; 7 nucleotides align to TRBD1. J was trimmed by 1 base and V by 6 bases; bases with no gene match: 9. CDR3 length equals 16 residues. Per the germline V gene, CDR1 is MGHRA and CDR2 is YSYEKL. CDR3 loop: CASRVDPGQSNQPQHF. CDR3 coding DNA: TGCGCCAGCAGGGTAGACCCGGGACAGAGCAATCAGCCCCAGCATTTT.

V is TRBV29-1 and J is TRBJ2-7, with unresolved D. The CDR3 runs 13 residues. Germline V CDR1 and CDR2: SQVTM, ANQGSEA. The V gene lost 6 bases and the J gene lost 0 bases, with 12 bases spanning the gap. CDR3 in DNA: TGCAGCGTAATTGGCAGATACTCCTACGAGCAGTACTTC. It specifies CSVIGRYSYEQYF.

The chain uses TRBV11-2 and TRBJ1-2, with 8 bases lining up with TRBD1. The germline V gene encodes CDR1 SGHAT and CDR2 FQNNGV. The V segment lost 5 bases and the J segment 2 bases; nucleotides outside the gene matches: 4. This CDR3 is 14 amino acids long. For the CDR3, the DNA is TGTGCCAGCAGCGAAAGACAGGGGAACTATGGCTACACCTTC. Translated, it gives CASSERQGNYGYTF.

The sample holds a few counts of this clone. DNA of the CDR3: TGTGCCTGGAGTGTACTTGTCGGGACAGGGGGCACAGATACGCAGTATTTT. Protein sequence: CAWSVLVGTGGTDTQYF. This chain links TRBV30 with TRBJ2-3, with TRBD1 matching over 10 bases. Germline CDR1 reads GTSNPN; CDR2 reads SVGIG (reference sequence). The CDR3 is made up of 17 amino acids. The trim removed 0 bases at V and 1 base at J, leaving 7 bases unmatched.

There are a few counts of this clone. In nucleotides, the CDR3 is TGTGCCATGGAAGGGGGTGTCTACAATGAGCAGTTCTTC. This encodes CAMEGGVYNEQFF. The rearrangement links TRBV7-9 to TRBJ2-1, with D possibly matching TRBD1 (6 bases). V shed 10 bases and J shed 3 bases, with 13 bases lying between them. Germline loops: CDR1 SEHNR, CDR2 FQNEAQ (reference sequence). The CDR3 totals 13 residues.

CDR3 coding DNA: TGTGCCAGCAGTTTCGGCAGGAACTATGGCTACACCTTC. Protein product: CASSFGRNYGYTF. The rearrangement joins TRBV28 to TRBJ1-2, with unresolved D. Germline lookup yields CDR1 MDHEN and CDR2 SYDVKM. Trimming removed 3 bases at V and 2 bases at J, with 7 bases between. The CDR3 extends over 13 amino acids.

A few counts support this clone. The V call is TRBV2, the J call TRBJ2-4; perhaps TRBD2 as D (6 bases). V lost 4 bases, J lost 1 base, and 8 bases lay in between. Per germline, CDR1 SNHLY and CDR2 FYNNEI. The CDR3 is 14 residues long. The CDR3 loop reads CASSGDLAKNIQYF. The CDR3 DNA follows: TGTGCCAGCAGTGGGGACTTGGCCAAAAACATTCAGTACTTC.

The rearrangement uses TRBV5-1 and TRBJ2-5; D is perhaps TRBD2 (6 bases). V lost 4 bases and J 2 bases, leaving 12 bases between the germline ends. The CDR3 extends over 14 amino acids. Germline CDR1 is SGHRS and CDR2 is YFSETQ. The CDR3 DNA follows: TGCGCCAGCAGCGCAGCCGGGGGTCAAGAGACCCAGTACTTC. This sequence encodes CASSAAGGQETQYF.

This clone has only a few counts. J is TRBJ2-7 and V is TRBV27, with D maybe TRBD2 (6 bases). Germline loops: CDR1 MNHEY, CDR2 SMNVEV (reference sequence). Trimming pared 2 bases from V and 6 bases from J, leaving 8 bases between. This CDR3 contains 12 residues. CDR3 in DNA: TGTGCCAGCAGTTTAGGGGGAGGCGAGCAGTACTTC. Translating it yields CASSLGGGEQYF.

The J gene is TRBJ2-3, the V gene TRBV18; a possible D gene is TRBD1 (6 bases). CDR3 length equals 12 residues. V lost 4 bases to trimming and J lost 5 bases, with 7 bases between them. CDR1 is KGHSH, CDR2 LQKENI, per germline. CDR3 in amino acids: CASSQQGDTQYF. CDR3 nucleotide sequence: TGTGCCAGCTCACAACAGGGAGATACGCAGTATTTT. Full variable domain (missing parts from reference TRBV18 and TRBJ2-3): NAGVMQNPRHLVRRRGQEARLRCSPMKGHSHVYWYRQLPEEGLKFMVYLQKENIIDESGMPKERFSAEFPKEGPSILRIQQVVRGDSAAYFCASSQQGDTQYFGPGTRLTVL.

This clone was seen more than once but under ten times. The chain couples TRBV5-1 to TRBJ2-2; maybe TRBD1 (5 bases). V was trimmed by 4 bases and J by 1 base, leaving 8 bases between them. The CDR3 loop spans 14 amino acids. The germline gives CDR1 SGHRS, CDR2 YFSETQ. The CDR3 protein is CASSTTGNTGELFF. The CDR3 bases are TGCGCCAGCAGCACAACAGGGAACACCGGGGAGCTGTTTTTT.

The chain combines TRBV15 with TRBJ2-1; TRBD2 matches 10 bases. Germline trimming cut 9 bases from V and 7 bases from J; bases unmatched to any gene: 15. Germline V gene lookup returns CDR1 LNHNV and CDR2 YYDKDF (reference sequence). CDR3 length equals 16 residues. The CDR3 here is CATSSELAGVKNEQFF. Here the CDR3 DNA reads TGTGCCACGAGTTCTGAGCTAGCGGGAGTTAAAAATGAGCAGTTCTTC.

The V gene is TRBV7-2, the J gene TRBJ2-1, with D tentatively TRBD2 (5 bases). This CDR3 contains 14 residues. The germline gives CDR1 SGHTA, CDR2 FQGNSA. The ends were cut back, 5 bases at V and 5 bases at J, with 13 bases in the middle. The CDR3 loop reads CASSRGLGDNEQFF. Written as DNA, the CDR3 is TGTGCCAGCAGCCGCGGACTGGGAGACAATGAGCAGTTCTTC.

V is TRBV2 and J is TRBJ2-1; no firm D call. Looked up from germline, CDR1 is SNHLY and CDR2 is FYNNEI. The CDR3 is 10 residues long. The V gene lost 6 bases and the J gene lost 7 bases, with 4 bases spanning the gap. The CDR3 loop reads CASRENEQFF. The CDR3 DNA follows: TGTGCCAGCAGGGAGAATGAGCAGTTCTTC.

Worth noting for this clone: A junction boundary mismatches the germline segment, possibly from a read error. Other DNA sequences in this specimen translate into the identical CDR3. V is TRBV29-1 and J is TRBJ2-7; 11 bases match TRBD2. The CDR3 loop spans 14 amino acids. Germline CDR1 SQVTM, CDR2 ANQGSEA. The CDR3 nucleotides are TGCAGCGTGGAAGGGACTAGCGGTTCCTACGAGCAGTACTTC. This translates into CSVEGTSGSYEQYF.

This chain uses TRBV6-5 with TRBJ2-4; the match to TRBD2 covers 10 bases. This CDR3 is 15 amino acids long. The ends lost 5 bases at V and 2 bases at J; junction bases unmatched: 3. Germline V gene sequence: CDR1 MNHEY, CDR2 SVGAGI. CDR3 protein: CASSPSGSTKNIQYF. The DNA for the CDR3 is TGTGCCAGCAGTCCTAGCGGGAGTACCAAAAACATTCAGTACTTC.

V and J are TRBV11-2 and TRBJ2-5, with D possibly TRBD2 on 5 matching bases. V was trimmed by 9 bases and J by 6 bases, leaving 23 bases between them. Per the germline V gene, CDR1 is SGHAT and CDR2 is FQNNGV. The CDR3 runs 15 residues. This CDR3 reads CASSESGPGRKTQYF. In DNA, the CDR3 is TGTGCCAGTTCCGAAAGCGGTCCTGGGCGGAAGACCCAGTACTTC.

The chain links TRBV5-4 to TRBJ2-5; D is unresolved. The CDR3 contains 15 residues. Trimming stripped 4 bases from V and 2 bases from J, with 15 bases between. CDR1 SGHNT and CDR2 YYREEE come from the germline V gene (reference sequence). CDR3 sequence: CASSLFERDQETQYF. The CDR3 DNA follows: TGTGCCAGCAGCCTCTTTGAGCGAGATCAAGAGACCCAGTACTTC.